The clone carrying this TCR beta chain was counted a few times. As yet, its antigen is unknown. The data stem from a study of blood T cells in healthy people across ages. The study, taken as a whole, reports: With age, beta diversity per million T cells declined roughly linearly, significantly by 40 to 50. PBMC samples, being unsorted, prevented any conclusive comparison of naive and antigen-experienced cells.

With a J-beta primer mix and a sample-barcoded 5' primer, a second PCR ran 7 to 11 cycles. Each CDR3 protein is one row after TCRdb ran MiXCR on the 5' RACE reads. The data hold around 1,700,000 distinct CDR3 sequences, with roughly 28% observed a single time. The germline gives CDR1 SGHAT, CDR2 FQNNGV. V shed 5 bases and J shed 1 base, with 19 bases lying between them. There are 17 residues in the CDR3. Staff drew ten milliliters of peripheral blood from each donor. The specimen was blood. The receptor was derived from a woman in her thirties in good health. The V gene is TRBV11-2, the J gene TRBJ2-3; D possibly matches TRBD1 or TRBD2 (6 bases each). The DNA for the CDR3 is TGTGCCAGCAGCCCAGGGTTGGTTGGGGGGCGCACAGATACGCAGTATTTT. Encoded protein: CASSPGLVGGRTDTQYF.